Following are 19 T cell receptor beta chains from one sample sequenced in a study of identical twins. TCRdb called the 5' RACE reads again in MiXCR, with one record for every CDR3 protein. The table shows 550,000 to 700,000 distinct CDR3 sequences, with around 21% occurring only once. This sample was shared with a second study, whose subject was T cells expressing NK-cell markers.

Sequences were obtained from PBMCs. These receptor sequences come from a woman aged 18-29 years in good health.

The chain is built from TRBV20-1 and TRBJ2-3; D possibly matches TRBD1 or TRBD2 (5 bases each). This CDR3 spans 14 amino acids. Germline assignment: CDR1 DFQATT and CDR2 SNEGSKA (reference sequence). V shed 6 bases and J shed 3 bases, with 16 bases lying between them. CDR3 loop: CSAGVRSTTDTQYF. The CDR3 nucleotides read TGCAGTGCGGGGGTTAGAAGTACGACAGATACGCAGTATTTT.

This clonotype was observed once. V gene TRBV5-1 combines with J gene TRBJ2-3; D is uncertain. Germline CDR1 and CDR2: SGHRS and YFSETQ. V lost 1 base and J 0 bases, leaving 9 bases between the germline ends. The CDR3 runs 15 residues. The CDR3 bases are TGCGCCAGCAGCTTGAAACTGAAGAGCACAGATACGCAGTATTTT. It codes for CASSLKLKSTDTQYF.

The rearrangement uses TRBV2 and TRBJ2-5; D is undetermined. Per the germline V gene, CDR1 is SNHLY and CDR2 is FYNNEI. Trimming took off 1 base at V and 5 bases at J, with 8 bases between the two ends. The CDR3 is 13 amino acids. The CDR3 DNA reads TGTGCCAGCAGTGAAGTTTCTCTGGAGACCCAGTACTTC. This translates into CASSEVSLETQYF.

The chain's CDR3 is CASSWLAGDHEQFF. The CDR3 region has the DNA TGTGCCAGCAGCTGGCTAGCGGGAGACCATGAGCAGTTCTTC. The V and J genes are TRBV7-2 and TRBJ2-1, with 10 bases that match TRBD2. V was pared by 4 bases and J by 8 bases, with 5 bases of the junction left unmatched. The germline V gene has CDR1 SGHTA and CDR2 FQGNSA. The CDR3 length is 14 residues.

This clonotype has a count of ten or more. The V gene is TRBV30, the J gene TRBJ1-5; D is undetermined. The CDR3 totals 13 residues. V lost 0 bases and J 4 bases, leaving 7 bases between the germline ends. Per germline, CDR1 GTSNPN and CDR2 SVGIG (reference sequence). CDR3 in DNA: TGTGCCTGGAGTGTACGTGGAAATCAGCCCCAGCATTTT. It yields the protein CAWSVRGNQPQHF.

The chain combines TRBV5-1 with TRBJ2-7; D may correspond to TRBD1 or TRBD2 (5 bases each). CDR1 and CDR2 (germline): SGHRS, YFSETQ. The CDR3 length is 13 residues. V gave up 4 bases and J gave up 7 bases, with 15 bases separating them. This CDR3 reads CASSRDSWGEQYF. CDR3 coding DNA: TGCGCCAGCAGCCGAGACTCCTGGGGGGAGCAGTACTTC.

Here the CDR3 reads CASSREGRSGNTIYF. The CDR3 DNA reads as TGTGCCAGCAGCCGCGAGGGCCGCTCTGGAAACACCATATATTTT. The gene calls are TRBV2 and TRBJ1-3; no clear D. Trimming took off 6 bases at V and 0 bases at J, with 12 bases between the two ends. The CDR3 length is 15 residues. Germline V gives CDR1 SNHLY, CDR2 FYNNEI.

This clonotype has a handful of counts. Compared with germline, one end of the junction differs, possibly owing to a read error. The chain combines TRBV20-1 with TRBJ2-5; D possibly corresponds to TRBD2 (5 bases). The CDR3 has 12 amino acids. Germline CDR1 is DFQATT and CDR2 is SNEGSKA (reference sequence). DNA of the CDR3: TGCAGTGCCCGTCGTGAAATCGAAGCGGCCTCCTTC. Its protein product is CSARREIEAASF.

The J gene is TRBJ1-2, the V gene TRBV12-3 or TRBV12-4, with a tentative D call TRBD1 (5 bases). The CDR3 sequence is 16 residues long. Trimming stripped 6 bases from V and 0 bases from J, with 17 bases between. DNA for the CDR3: TGTGCCAGCAGGCCCATGGCCGGGGCTACTAACTATGGCTACACCTTC. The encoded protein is CASRPMAGATNYGYTF.

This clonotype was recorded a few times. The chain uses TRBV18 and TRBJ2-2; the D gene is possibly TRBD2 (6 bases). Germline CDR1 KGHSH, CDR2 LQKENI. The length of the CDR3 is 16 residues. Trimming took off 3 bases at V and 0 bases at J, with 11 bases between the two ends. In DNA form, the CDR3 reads TGTGCCAGCTCACCCCGAGGCGGGACGAACACCGGGGAGCTGTTTTTT. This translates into CASSPRGGTNTGELFF.

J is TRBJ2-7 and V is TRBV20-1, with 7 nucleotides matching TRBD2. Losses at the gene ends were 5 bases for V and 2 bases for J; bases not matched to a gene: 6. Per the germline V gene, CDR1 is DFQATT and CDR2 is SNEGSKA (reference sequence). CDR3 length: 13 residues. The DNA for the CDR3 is TGCAGTGCTCCCCCGGGGGGTACCTACGAGCAGTACTTC. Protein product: CSAPPGGTYEQYF.

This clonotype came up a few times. The CDR3, as DNA: TGTGCCATCAGTGAGTCGACGGGCAGACCCTACGAGCAGTACTTC. It is translated as CAISESTGRPYEQYF. This chain links TRBV10-3 with TRBJ2-7; no clear D gene. The CDR3 runs to 15 residues. Between the trimmed V and J ends, which lost 0 bases and 2 bases, there was a span of 11 bases. CDR1 is ENHRY, CDR2 SYGVKD, per germline.

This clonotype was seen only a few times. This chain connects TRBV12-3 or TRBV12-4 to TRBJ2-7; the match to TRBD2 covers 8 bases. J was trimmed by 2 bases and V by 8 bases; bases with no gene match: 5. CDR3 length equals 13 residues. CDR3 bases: TGTGCCAGCCGGATAGCGGGGACCTACGAGCAGTACTTC. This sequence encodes CASRIAGTYEQYF.

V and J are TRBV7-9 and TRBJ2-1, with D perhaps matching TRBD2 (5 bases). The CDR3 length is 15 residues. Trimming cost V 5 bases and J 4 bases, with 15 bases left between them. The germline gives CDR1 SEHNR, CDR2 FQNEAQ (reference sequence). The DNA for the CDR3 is TGTGCCAGCAGCCGTCTGGACTCCAAATACAATGAGCAGTTCTTC. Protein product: CASSRLDSKYNEQFF.

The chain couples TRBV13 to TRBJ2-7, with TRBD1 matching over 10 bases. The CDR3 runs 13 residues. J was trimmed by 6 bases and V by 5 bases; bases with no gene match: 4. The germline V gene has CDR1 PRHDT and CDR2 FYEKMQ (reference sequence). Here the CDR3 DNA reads TGTGCCAGCAGCGCCCGGGACAGGGGCGAGCAGTACTTC. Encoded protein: CASSARDRGEQYF.

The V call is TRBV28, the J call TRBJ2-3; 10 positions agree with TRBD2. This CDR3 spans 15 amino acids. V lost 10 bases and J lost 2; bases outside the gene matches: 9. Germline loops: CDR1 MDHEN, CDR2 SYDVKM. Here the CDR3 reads CATLAGGPPTDTQYF. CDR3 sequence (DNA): TGTGCCACCTTAGCGGGAGGCCCTCCCACAGATACGCAGTATTTT.

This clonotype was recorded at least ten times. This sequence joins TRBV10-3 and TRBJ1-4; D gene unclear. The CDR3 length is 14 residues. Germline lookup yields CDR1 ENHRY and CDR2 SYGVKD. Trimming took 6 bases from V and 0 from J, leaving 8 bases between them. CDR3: CAIRGGATNEKLFF. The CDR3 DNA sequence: TGTGCCATCAGAGGCGGTGCAACTAATGAAAAACTGTTTTTT.

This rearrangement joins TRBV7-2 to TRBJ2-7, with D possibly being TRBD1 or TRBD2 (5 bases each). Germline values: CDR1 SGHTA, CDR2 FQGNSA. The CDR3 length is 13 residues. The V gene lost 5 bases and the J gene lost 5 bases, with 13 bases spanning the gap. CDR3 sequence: CASSVGPTNEQYF. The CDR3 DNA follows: TGTGCCAGCAGCGTGGGACCCACAAACGAGCAGTACTTC.

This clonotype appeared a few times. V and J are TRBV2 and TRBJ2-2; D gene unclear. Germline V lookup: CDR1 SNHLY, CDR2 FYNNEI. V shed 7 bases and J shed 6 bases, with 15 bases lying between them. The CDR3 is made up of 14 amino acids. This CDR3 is CASNGGSQSGELFF. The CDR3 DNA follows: TGTGCCAGCAATGGTGGCAGTCAGTCCGGGGAGCTGTTTTTT. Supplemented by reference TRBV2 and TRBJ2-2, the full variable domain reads EPEVTQTPSHQVTQMGQEVILRCVPISNHLYFYWYRQILGQKVEFLVSFYNNEISEKSEIFDDQFSVERPDGSNFTLKIRSTKLEDSAMYFCASNGGSQSGELFFGEGSRLTVL.